This TCR beta chain stems from a study of CD4 T cells in relation to SARS-CoV-2 and coronaviruses. A word on this clone: Antigen unknown.

The repertoire was sequenced with immunoSEQ multiplex PCR; TCRdb's copy has only in-frame clones and lacks some. The table shows some 43,000 clones, with 82% occurring only once. The sequence was obtained from an adult with COVID-19. The sample was naive CD4+ T cells from PBMCs, cultured in vitro. Subset reported: naive CD4+ T cells isolated by negative enrichment.

In DNA, the CDR3 is TGTGCCAGCAGCCTAATGGTCGGACCCAATGAAAAACTGTTTTTT. Encoded protein: CASSLMVGPNEKLFF. V usage is TRBV7-9 and J usage is TRBJ1-4; D remains unclear. From germline, CDR1 is SEHNR and CDR2 FQNEAQ (reference sequence). This CDR3 contains 15 residues. V lost 5 bases to trimming and J lost 5 bases, with 15 bases between them. The full variable domain, its missing parts supplied by reference TRBV7-9 and TRBJ1-4, is DTGVSQNPRHKITKRGQNVTFRCDPISEHNRLYWYRQTLGQGPEFLTYFQNEAQLEKSRLLSDRFSAERPKGSFSTLEIQRTEQGDSAMYLCASSLMVGPNEKLFFGSGTQLSVL.